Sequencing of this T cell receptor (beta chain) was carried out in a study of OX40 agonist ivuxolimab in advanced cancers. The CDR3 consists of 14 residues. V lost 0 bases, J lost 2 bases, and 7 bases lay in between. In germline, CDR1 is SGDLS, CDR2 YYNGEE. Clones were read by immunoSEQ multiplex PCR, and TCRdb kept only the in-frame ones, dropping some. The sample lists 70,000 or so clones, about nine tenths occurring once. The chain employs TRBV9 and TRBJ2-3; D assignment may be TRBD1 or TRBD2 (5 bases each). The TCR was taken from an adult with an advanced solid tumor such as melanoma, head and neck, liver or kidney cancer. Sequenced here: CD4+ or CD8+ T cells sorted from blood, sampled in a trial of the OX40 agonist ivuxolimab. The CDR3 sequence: CASSVGGTTDTQYF. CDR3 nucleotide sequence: TGTGCCAGCAGCGTAGGGGGGACCACAGATACGCAGTATTTT.